This section outlines one TCR beta chain sequence together with its context. Its cognate antigen is unknown. The sample originates from a study of cytomegalovirus exposure and HLA in healthy donors. Overall study results and limits: The number of N-insertions in an Asian-associated ancestry cluster was reportedly below the roughly 670-donor mean in a later analysis. Common viral pathogens (according to a later analysis) appeared linked to several of the most significant clusters.

CDR1 is GTSNPN and CDR2 is SVGIG in the germline V gene (reference sequence). Trimming stripped 5 bases from V and 5 bases from J, with 10 bases between. The CDR3 has 11 residues. The PCR used 60 Vbeta and 13 Jbeta primers. How the authors handled the data: In a later analysis, of around 80 million unique beta chains, roughly 10 million appeared in at least two donors. Only in-frame clones appear in the TCRdb table, and some are missing; sequencing was by immunoSEQ multiplex PCR. D and trimming come from the DNA, and the V and J calls and clone size come from that table. The table records about 110,000 clones, more than 65% of them present only once.

The sequencing input was PBMCs. This TCR derives from a woman in her twenties or thirties in good health and CMV-seronegative. J is TRBJ2-7 and V is TRBV30; the D gene is possibly TRBD2 (5 bases). The CDR3 is CAWGLGNEQYF. The DNA of the CDR3 is TGTGCCTGGGGACTTGGGAACGAGCAGTACTTC.